One and the same sample provided the 30 T cell receptor beta chains below, sequenced in a study of Graves' ophthalmopathy and Graves' hyperthyroidism. RNA transcripts provided the template for amplifying TCR beta CDR3 regions. RT-PCR was first run with HTBI primers, then multiplex PCR in a second round. TCRdb analysed the multiplex PCR reads with MiXCR anew, one entry per CDR3 protein. The table includes 400,000 to 450,000 distinct CDR3 sequences, around a fifth detected once. Sequenced material: peripheral blood. Source of these receptors: a woman between 18 and 29 years old with stable Graves' hyperthyroidism.

This clonotype showed up many times. The chain uses TRBV5-1 and TRBJ2-7; no clear D. Trimming took off 4 bases at V and 2 bases at J, with 10 bases between the two ends. The CDR3 is 13 residues long. Germline CDR1 and CDR2: SGHRS and YFSETQ. The CDR3 DNA sequence: TGCGCCAGCAGCCTCGGGCCTGCCTACGAGCAGTACTTC. Protein: CASSLGPAYEQYF.

This clonotype was counted between two and nine times. The gene calls are TRBV19 and TRBJ1-1, with a tentative D call TRBD1 (5 bases). The germline V gene has CDR1 LNHDA and CDR2 SQIVND (reference sequence). V was shortened by 9 bases and J by 1 base, with 12 bases between the two germline ends. The CDR3 is made up of 13 amino acids. CDR3 in DNA: TGTGCCAGCAAACTCGGGGGGAACACTGAAGCTTTCTTT. It codes for CASKLGGNTEAFF.

The sample holds many counts of this clonotype. The chain joins TRBV12-3 or TRBV12-4 to TRBJ1-5; 8 nucleotides align to TRBD1. Trimming removed 2 bases from V and 7 bases from J; junction bases left unmatched: 7. This CDR3 is 15 amino acids long. The CDR3 is CASSLNRGSGQPQHF. CDR3 coding DNA: TGTGCCAGCAGTTTAAACAGGGGGTCGGGACAGCCCCAGCATTTT.

This chain joins TRBV6-1 and TRBJ1-5, with TRBD1 matching 7 bases. The CDR3 covers 14 residues. V lost 1 base, J lost 5 bases, and 2 bases stayed unmatched. Germline V gene data show CDR1 as MNHNS and CDR2 as SASEGT. CDR3 nucleotide sequence: TGTGCCAGCAGTGAAGACAGGGGCCATCAGCCCCAGCATTTT. Its translation: CASSEDRGHQPQHF.

In its sample, this clonotype was seen many times. This chain connects TRBV12-3 or TRBV12-4 to TRBJ1-3; D not resolved. Trimming left V 6 bases short and J 0 bases short, with 9 bases between. The CDR3 covers 14 residues. The CDR3 is CASSYGTSGNTIYF. Written as DNA, the CDR3 is TGTGCCAGCAGCTACGGAACCTCTGGAAACACCATATATTTT.

This chain joins TRBV12-3 or TRBV12-4 and TRBJ2-7; D uncertain. V was trimmed by 2 bases and J by 3 bases, leaving 5 bases between them. The CDR3 runs 12 residues. The DNA of the CDR3 is TGTGCCAGCAGTTTAAGGCTCTACGAGCAGTACTTC. It is translated as CASSLRLYEQYF.

This clonotype was seen repeatedly, ten times or more. The chain combines TRBV6-5 with TRBJ2-2; the D is unclear. Germline V gives CDR1 MNHEY, CDR2 SVGAGI. Between the trimmed V and J ends, which lost 0 bases and 4 bases, there was a span of 6 bases. The CDR3 has 14 amino acids. CDR3 sequence: CASSYSTSTGELFF. The CDR3 DNA reads as TGTGCCAGCAGTTACTCCACTTCCACCGGGGAGCTGTTTTTT.

Ten or more counts support this clonotype. The rearrangement uses TRBV20-1 and TRBJ1-2; D is undetermined. The CDR3 consists of 13 residues. With 6 bases removed from V and 7 bases from J, the gap between germline ends came to 18 bases. Germline values: CDR1 DFQATT, CDR2 SNEGSKA (reference sequence). The CDR3 protein is CSAQLTGQLGYTF. CDR3 nucleotides: TGCAGTGCGCAGCTAACCGGGCAGCTTGGCTACACCTTC.

This clonotype has a handful of counts. V and J are TRBV4-1 and TRBJ2-7, with 8 nucleotides matching TRBD1. V lost 4 bases and J lost 5; bases outside the gene matches: 10. The CDR3 length is 15 residues. Germline V gene sequence: CDR1 MGHRA, CDR2 YSYEKL. The CDR3: CASSPQGARPHEQYF. The CDR3 DNA reads TGCGCCAGCAGCCCTCAGGGGGCGAGGCCCCACGAGCAGTACTTC.

A few counts support this clonotype. A much larger clone lies one base from this, so it may be a read error. The rearrangement joins TRBV6-1 to TRBJ1-6; tentatively, D is TRBD1 (6 bases). CDR1 and CDR2 (germline): MNHNS, SASEGT. The CDR3 has 15 amino acids. As DNA, the CDR3 is TGTGCCAGCAGACCAGGACAGTGGGGTAATTCACACCTCCACTTT. Its protein product is CASRPGQWGNSHLHF.

This clonotype showed up many times. The J gene is TRBJ2-7, the V gene TRBV2; TRBD1 matches at 9 bases. CDR1 and CDR2 from the germline V gene are SNHLY and FYNNEI. The J segment lost 1 base and the V segment lost 6 bases, leaving 7 bases of the junction unmatched. This CDR3 is 15 amino acids long. DNA for the CDR3: TGTGCCAGCAGCCGACCCGACAGGGGGTCCTACGAGCAGTACTTC. Amino acids: CASSRPDRGSYEQYF.

This clonotype was observed many times. The gene calls are TRBV6-1 and TRBJ1-5; D unclear. Germline-derived CDR1 and CDR2 are MNHNS and SASEGT. V lost 5 bases, J lost 4 bases, and 12 bases lay in between. The CDR3 has 14 residues. The CDR3 DNA reads as TGTGCCAGCAGTCCCAACCTTTCAAATCAGCCCCAGCATTTT. Its protein is CASSPNLSNQPQHF.

In this sample, this clonotype turned up many times. The J gene is TRBJ2-7, the V gene TRBV28, with 14 bases fitting TRBD2. This CDR3 is built from 18 residues. Germline trimming cut 0 bases from V and 4 bases from J; bases unmatched to any gene: 8. The V gene's germline CDR1 is MDHEN and CDR2 SYDVKM. The CDR3 is CASSLWRLAGGKRYEQYF. CDR3 DNA sequence: TGTGCCAGCAGTTTATGGAGACTAGCGGGAGGGAAAAGGTACGAGCAGTACTTC. Drawing the rest from reference TRBV28 and TRBJ2-7, the complete variable domain is DVKVTQSSRYLVKRTGEKVFLECVQDMDHENMFWYRQDPGLGLRLIYFSYDVKMKEKGDIPEGYSVSREKKERFSLILESASTNQTSMYLCASSLWRLAGGKRYEQYFGPGTRLTVT.

For this clonotype: The junction does not match germline at one end; this may be a read error. The chain has TRBV18 and TRBJ2-7; 9 nucleotides agree with TRBD1. The CDR3 consists of 16 residues. Per germline, CDR1 KGHSH and CDR2 LQKENI. The CDR3 sequence is CASSLGQGLGSYEQHF. The CDR3 bases are TGTGCCAGCTCACTCGGACAGGGGCTGGGATCCTACGAGCAGCACTTC.

To note about this clonotype: Just one base apart from a much larger clone, this may be a read error. This chain connects TRBV3-1 to TRBJ1-5; D is unresolved. The germline V gene has CDR1 LGHDT and CDR2 YNNKEL (reference sequence). CDR3 length: 12 residues. Trimming shortened V by 3 bases and J by 3 bases, and 3 bases separated the two germline ends. The CDR3 nucleotides read TGTGCCAGCAGCCAGTACAATCAGCCCCAGCATTTT. Amino acid sequence: CASSQYNQPQHF.

This clonotype was seen more than once but under ten times. The chain links TRBV5-5 to TRBJ1-5; 7 positions match TRBD1. The CDR3 length is 15 residues. V lost 4 bases, J lost 2 bases, and 6 bases stayed unmatched. The V gene's germline CDR1 is SGHKS and CDR2 YYEKEE (reference sequence). The CDR3 nucleotides read TGTGCCAGCAGCCTACAGGGGAACGGCAATCAGCCCCAGCATTTT. It translates to CASSLQGNGNQPQHF.

In its sample, this clonotype was seen a few times. One end of the junction does not line up with germline, which may come from a read error. The V call is TRBV7-2, the J call TRBJ1-2, with D unresolved. The germline CDR1 and CDR2 sequences are SGHTA and FQGNSA. This CDR3 has 12 residues. Here the CDR3 reads CASSLAGRLGPF. The CDR3 DNA sequence: TGTGCCAGCAGCTTAGCTGGCCGACTTGGGCCGTTC.

The sample holds many counts of this clonotype. The V and J genes are TRBV2 and TRBJ2-5, with D tentatively TRBD1 (7 bases). CDR3 size: 15 residues. Trimming removed 5 bases from V and 2 bases from J, with 15 bases in between. Germline V lookup: CDR1 SNHLY, CDR2 FYNNEI. The CDR3 region has the DNA TGTGCCAGCAGTAACCGACAGGGAGGACAAGAGACCCAGTACTTC. Amino acids: CASSNRQGGQETQYF.

This sequence joins TRBV6-2 or TRBV6-3 and TRBJ2-7; unclear D gene. The length of the CDR3 is 12 residues. The germline V and J ends were trimmed by 4 bases and 6 bases, with 10 bases remaining between them. Germline loops: CDR1 MNHEY, CDR2 SVGEGT. CDR3 sequence: CASSFSRGEQYF. CDR3 DNA: TGTGCCAGCAGTTTTTCGCGCGGCGAGCAGTACTTC.

This clonotype was detected ten times or more. The chain couples TRBV24-1 to TRBJ2-7; tentatively, D is TRBD2 (5 bases). CDR3 length: 13 residues. Germline CDR1 reads KGHDR; CDR2 reads SFDVKD. Trimming pared 4 bases from V and 6 bases from J, leaving 12 bases between. The CDR3 DNA follows: TGTGCCACCAGTGACGCGGACGGGGTCGAGCAGTACTTC. It codes for CATSDADGVEQYF.

The rearrangement joins TRBV28 to TRBJ2-7, with 9 nucleotides matching TRBD1. The CDR3 has 15 residues. Germline CDR1 and CDR2: MDHEN and SYDVKM. V shed 6 bases, J shed 4 bases, and the junction held 10 bases outside the gene matches. The CDR3 is CASSAPGTGRYEQYF. Written as DNA, the CDR3 is TGTGCCAGCAGCGCGCCCGGGACAGGGCGTTACGAGCAGTACTTC.

Comment on this clonotype: A much larger clone lies one base from this, so it may be a read error. The chain is built from TRBV3-1 and TRBJ2-7, with D perhaps TRBD2 (5 bases). CDR1 and CDR2 (germline): LGHDT, YNNKEL (reference sequence). This CDR3 region has 15 residues. The CDR3 here is CASSQTASPRYELYF. CDR3 nucleotides: TGTGCCAGCAGCCAAACGGCTAGCCCCCGCTACGAGCTGTACTTC.

The rearrangement links TRBV6-1 to TRBJ1-1, with D tentatively TRBD1 (5 bases). V shed 3 bases and J shed 7 bases, with 9 bases lying between them. This CDR3 region has 12 residues. Germline-derived CDR1 and CDR2 are MNHNS and SASEGT. The DNA for the CDR3 is TGTGCCAGCAGTGATGTGGGGGGTGAAGCTTTCTTT. As protein: CASSDVGGEAFF.

This clonotype has at least ten counts. The gene calls are TRBV18 and TRBJ2-3; 7 bases fit TRBD2. Losses at the gene ends were 3 bases for V and 0 bases for J; bases not matched to a gene: 3. CDR1 KGHSH and CDR2 LQKENI come from the germline V gene. This CDR3 region has 15 residues. CDR3 residues: CASSPTSRSTDTQYF. The CDR3, as DNA: TGTGCCAGCTCACCGACTAGCCGAAGCACAGATACGCAGTATTTT.

This clonotype was detected ten times or more. The genes are TRBV20-1 and TRBJ1-2, with 10 bases matching TRBD1. Germline V gene data show CDR1 as DFQATT and CDR2 as SNEGSKA (reference sequence). V dropped 3 bases and J dropped 0; count of bases not matched to a gene: 4. CDR3 length: 15 residues. CDR3 loop: CSARGTGVTNYGYTF. The CDR3 bases are TGCAGTGCTAGGGGGACAGGGGTCACTAACTATGGCTACACCTTC.

The V gene is TRBV28, the J gene TRBJ2-7; D perhaps matches TRBD1 (6 bases). The V gene's germline CDR1 is MDHEN and CDR2 SYDVKM. This CDR3 is 15 amino acids long. Trimming pared 2 bases from V and 2 bases from J, leaving 13 bases between. CDR3 amino acids: CASSLNPQGTYEQYF. For the CDR3, the DNA is TGTGCCAGCAGTTTAAACCCACAGGGAACCTACGAGCAGTACTTC.

There are many counts of this clonotype. The rearrangement links TRBV3-1 to TRBJ2-5; no reliable D call. CDR1 LGHDT and CDR2 YNNKEL come from the germline V gene (reference sequence). V was trimmed by 1 base and J by 7 bases, leaving 10 bases between them. There are 13 residues in the CDR3. CDR3: CASSQGGFGTQYF. CDR3 nucleotide sequence: TGTGCCAGCAGCCAAGGAGGTTTTGGGACCCAGTACTTC.

This clonotype has more than one count but fewer than ten. This chain links TRBV30 with TRBJ1-1, with a possible D match to TRBD1 (6 bases). Trimming cost V 3 bases and J 0 bases, with 14 bases left between them. The CDR3 contains 15 residues. CDR1 and CDR2 from the germline V gene are GTSNPN and SVGIG (reference sequence). This CDR3 reads CAWSRDRTVNTEAFF. CDR3 DNA: TGTGCCTGGAGCAGGGATCGGACAGTGAACACTGAAGCTTTCTTT.

Ten or more counts support this clonotype. The chain combines TRBV29-1 with TRBJ1-1; 8 bases agree with TRBD1. The germline V gene encodes CDR1 SQVTM and CDR2 ANQGSEA. V lost 7 bases to trimming and J lost 5 bases; unmatched junction nucleotides: 6. The CDR3 sequence is 12 residues long. The CDR3, as DNA: TGCAGCGGTGGACAGGGCGGGACTGAAGCTTTCTTT. Translating gives CSGGQGGTEAFF.

This clonotype was observed at least ten times. The chain links TRBV28 to TRBJ1-5, with 7 nucleotides matching TRBD1. V lost 6 bases, J lost 5 bases, and 4 bases stayed unmatched. The CDR3 extends over 13 amino acids. Germline values: CDR1 MDHEN, CDR2 SYDVKM. CDR3 protein: CASRGQLHQPQHF. CDR3 in DNA: TGTGCCAGCAGGGGACAGCTTCATCAGCCCCAGCATTTT.